The rows below give T cell receptor beta chains drawn from one sample of a study of blood T cell repertoires in COVID-19. Libraries were prepared by immunoSEQ multiplex PCR; TCRdb keeps only in-frame clonotypes and omits some of them. The table includes 200,000 to 250,000 clones, 88% detected once. The source material was peripheral blood. The origin of the receptors is a woman in her sixties or seventies with acute or convalescent COVID-19. CDR3s include the opening cysteine and the closing phenylalanine or tryptophan. The D gene is left open where the match is weak. Clone size, where shown, is once, few, many, or a class for clones that have expanded.

TRBV4-2,NA,TRBD1,TRBJ1-1,TGTGCCAGCAGCTTATCAGGGGGCTTGAACACTGAAGCTTTCTTT,CASSLSGGLNTEAFF
TRBV6-2/TRBV6-3,NA,NA,TRBJ1-1,TGTGCCAGCAGTACAACCCGTACAGAGAACACTGAAGCTTTCTTT,CASSTTRTENTEAFF
TRBV7-2,NA,TRBD2,TRBJ2-7,TGTGCCAGCAGCCCACAGACTAGCGGGGGACTACTGGCCTACGAGCAGTACTTC,CASSPQTSGGLLAYEQYF
TRBV10-3,NA,TRBD1,TRBJ1-5,TGTGCCATCAGTCTACAGGGGAGCAATCAGCCCCAGCATTTT,CAISLQGSNQPQHF
TRBV6-4,NA,NA,TRBJ2-1,TGTGCCAGCAGTCGGGACACGAATTTTGAGCAGTTCTTC,CASSRDTNFEQFF
TRBV2,NA,TRBD1,TRBJ2-7,TGTGCCAGCAGGGTCGGGACAGGGGGCAGGGAATACGAGCAGTACTTC,CASRVGTGGREYEQYF
TRBV19,NA,TRBD1,TRBJ2-3,TGTGCCAGTAGTATAAGCAGGGGGCGCGGGACAGATACGCAGTATTTT,CASSISRGRGTDTQYF
TRBV27,NA,NA,TRBJ2-1,TGTGCCAGCAGTTTGATCGGAGGGAGAGGGAATGAGCAGTTCTTC,CASSLIGGRGNEQFF
TRBV19,NA,NA,TRBJ1-2,TGTGCCAGTAGTATCGACAGTAATGGCTACACCTTC,CASSIDSNGYTF
TRBV11-1,NA,NA,TRBJ2-1,TGTGCCAGCAGCCGTCCCCGGGGGACGGACACCAATGAGCAGTTCTTC,CASSRPRGTDTNEQFF
TRBV12-3/TRBV12-4,few,NA,TRBJ1-4,TGTGCCAGCAGGCGGATTAATGAAAAACTGTTTTTT,CASRRINEKLFF
TRBV7-8,NA,NA,TRBJ2-1,TGTGCCAGCAGCTTAACCCGGGAGCAGTTCTTC,CASSLTREQFF
TRBV11-2,NA,TRBD2,TRBJ2-1,TGTGCCAGCAGCTTAAGCGGGGGGCCCTACAATGAGCAGTTCTTC,CASSLSGGPYNEQFF
TRBV3-1/TRBV3-2,NA,NA,TRBJ1-6,TGTGCCAGCAGCCAAGAGCGGCTTAATTCACCCCTCCACTTT,CASSQERLNSPLHF
TRBV5-1,NA,NA,TRBJ1-1,TGCGCCAGCAGCTTGCAGATACAGGGTTCGAACACTGAAGCTTTCTTT,CASSLQIQGSNTEAFF
TRBV7-3,NA,NA,TRBJ2-2,TGTGCCAGCAGCTCCCTACCGAACACCGGGGAGCTGTTTTTT,CASSSLPNTGELFF
TRBV11-2,NA,TRBD1,TRBJ2-1,TGTGCCAGCAGCAATGACAGGGCCACCTACAATGAGCAGTTCTTC,CASSNDRATYNEQFF
TRBV10-2,NA,NA,TRBJ2-3,TGCGCCAGCAGACCAGTAGCGTCTACTAGCACAGATACGCAGTATTTT,CASRPVASTSTDTQYF
TRBV19,NA,NA,TRBJ2-5,TGTGCCAGTAGTATTAGCGGCGTGACGGGGACCCAGTACTTC,CASSISGVTGTQYF
TRBV7-2,NA,TRBD2,TRBJ2-7,TGTGCCAGCAGCTTAGCAAGCCTAGCGGGAGGGCTTTACGAGCAGTACTTC,CASSLASLAGGLYEQYF
TRBV9,NA,NA,TRBJ1-5,TGTGCCAGCAGCGTGGACGAGGGTACGCAGCCCCAGCATTTT,CASSVDEGTQPQHF
TRBV28,NA,NA,TRBJ1-3,TGTGCCAGCCGGTTGAAAACTACCTCTGGAAACACCATATATTTT,CASRLKTTSGNTIYF
TRBV4-1,once,NA,TRBJ2-7,TGCGCCAGCAGCCCTGGGGGTCTAGCGTATAGCTCCTACGAGCAGTACTTC,CASSPGGLAYSSYEQYF
TRBV4-2,NA,NA,TRBJ2-5,TGTGCCAGCAGCCAAGTAAGAACAGAGATAGAGACCCAGTACTTC,CASSQVRTEIETQYF
TRBV10-1,NA,NA,TRBJ1-1,TGCGCCAGCAGCCGGGACATTCTGAACACTGAAGCTTTCTTT,CASSRDILNTEAFF
TRBV6-6,many,TRBD2,TRBJ2-7,TGTGCCAGCAGTCGATCGACTAGCGGGACCTACGAGCAGTACTTC,CASSRSTSGTYEQYF
TRBV28,NA,NA,TRBJ1-2,TGTGCCAGCAGCGAAACAGGACCAACTAACTATGGCTACACCTTC,CASSETGPTNYGYTF
TRBV6-2/TRBV6-3,NA,NA,TRBJ2-3,TGTGCCAGCAGTTACGCAGGGACAAGCACAGATACGCAGTATTTT,CASSYAGTSTDTQYF
TRBV19,NA,TRBD1,TRBJ1-1,TGTGCCAGTAGTACTAGCCGGGACAGGGGGGGCACTGAAGCTTTCTTT,CASSTSRDRGGTEAFF
TRBV7-2,NA,TRBD2,TRBJ2-1,TGTGCCAGCAGCTCCGCCGGGACTAGGGGGTACAATGAGCAGTTCTTC,CASSSAGTRGYNEQFF
TRBV18,once,TRBD2,TRBJ2-1,TGTGCCAGCCGGACTAGCGCGTCCTACAATGAGCAGTTCTTC,CASRTSASYNEQFF